A selection of T cell receptor beta chains follows, all from one sample in a study of T cells in Graves' hyperthyroidism and ophthalmopathy. Using its own MiXCR run on the multiplex PCR reads, TCRdb lists one record per CDR3 protein. Found here are around 450,000 distinct CDR3 sequences, about an eighth of them singletons; the top ten hold approximately 5.8%. The source material was blood. Receptors originate from a woman in her late teens or twenties with Graves' hyperthyroidism. Both conserved end residues are part of each CDR3. Fields, in order: J gene, V gene, clone size, D gene, CDR3 protein, CDR3 DNA. D genes are given only for firm matches. Expanded clones are given a class, and other clones once, few, many or no size at all.

J gene: TRBJ2-3; V gene: TRBV9; clone size: once; D gene: NA; CDR3 protein: CASSVDPSSITQYF; CDR3 DNA: TGTGCCAGCAGCGTAGACCCTAGTTCAATAACGCAGTATTTT
J gene: TRBJ1-2; V gene: TRBV6-1; clone size: NA; D gene: TRBD1; CDR3 protein: CASTMGQGASGYTF; CDR3 DNA: TGTGCCAGCACAATGGGACAGGGGGCTAGTGGCTACACCTTC
J gene: TRBJ2-5; V gene: TRBV7-8; clone size: many; D gene: NA; CDR3 protein: CASSLGAGARETQYF; CDR3 DNA: TGTGCCAGCAGCTTAGGTGCGGGGGCGAGGGAGACCCAGTACTTC
J gene: TRBJ1-1; V gene: TRBV5-5; clone size: NA; D gene: TRBD1; CDR3 protein: CASSADRAITHEAFF; CDR3 DNA: TGTGCCAGCAGCGCCGACAGGGCTATTACCCATGAAGCTTTCTTT
J gene: TRBJ1-1; V gene: TRBV20-1; clone size: many; D gene: TRBD1; CDR3 protein: CSAGTGRYTEAFF; CDR3 DNA: TGCAGTGCCGGGACAGGGCGTTACACTGAAGCTTTCTTT
J gene: TRBJ1-2; V gene: TRBV27; clone size: many; D gene: NA; CDR3 protein: CASLAWGYTF; CDR3 DNA: TGTGCCAGCCTCGCTTGGGGCTACACCTTC
J gene: TRBJ2-7; V gene: TRBV5-1; clone size: few; D gene: NA; CDR3 protein: CASSSTGLAYEQYF; CDR3 DNA: TGCGCCAGCAGCTCGACAGGTTTAGCCTACGAGCAGTACTTC
J gene: TRBJ2-2; V gene: TRBV7-3; clone size: NA; D gene: NA; CDR3 protein: CASSLGYPGELFF; CDR3 DNA: TGTGCCAGCAGCTTAGGTTACCCCGGGGAGCTGTTTTTT
J gene: TRBJ2-7; V gene: TRBV28; clone size: many; D gene: TRBD2; CDR3 protein: CASSTPSGPSYEQYF; CDR3 DNA: TGTGCCAGCAGTACTCCTAGCGGGCCGTCCTACGAGCAGTACTTC
J gene: TRBJ1-1; V gene: TRBV5-1; clone size: many; D gene: NA; CDR3 protein: CASSLSGGTEAFF; CDR3 DNA: TGCGCCAGCAGCTTGAGTGGGGGCACTGAAGCTTTCTTT
J gene: TRBJ1-1; V gene: TRBV24-1; clone size: many; D gene: NA; CDR3 protein: CATSDSGREAFF; CDR3 DNA: TGTGCCACCAGTGATTCGGGGAGAGAAGCTTTCTTT
J gene: TRBJ1-2; V gene: TRBV12-3/TRBV12-4; clone size: NA; D gene: TRBD1; CDR3 protein: CASSVGGGPYNYGYTF; CDR3 DNA: TGTGCCAGCAGTGTCGGAGGGGGCCCTTATAACTATGGCTACACCTTC
J gene: TRBJ2-2; V gene: TRBV3-1; clone size: many; D gene: NA; CDR3 protein: CASSTLNTGELFF; CDR3 DNA: TGTGCCAGCAGCACACTAAACACCGGGGAGCTGTTTTTT
J gene: TRBJ1-2; V gene: TRBV2; clone size: few; D gene: NA; CDR3 protein: CASSGDTIRLGYTF; CDR3 DNA: TGTGCCAGCAGTGGGGACACCATTCGGCTTGGCTACACCTTC
J gene: TRBJ1-1; V gene: TRBV2; clone size: many; D gene: NA; CDR3 protein: CASSELQGMNTEAFF; CDR3 DNA: TGTGCCAGCAGTGAACTGCAGGGCATGAACACTGAAGCTTTCTTT
J gene: TRBJ2-7; V gene: TRBV6-1; clone size: many; D gene: NA; CDR3 protein: CASSGQSYEQYF; CDR3 DNA: TGTGCCAGCAGTGGACAGTCCTACGAGCAGTACTTC
J gene: TRBJ1-2; V gene: TRBV20-1; clone size: NA; D gene: TRBD1; CDR3 protein: CSAATGTNYGYTF; CDR3 DNA: TGCAGTGCCGCGACAGGGACTAACTATGGCTACACCTTC
J gene: TRBJ2-7; V gene: TRBV3-1; clone size: few; D gene: NA; CDR3 protein: CASSRDPTSRYEQYF; CDR3 DNA: TGTGCCAGCAGTCGAGATCCGACTAGTCGCTACGAGCAGTACTTC
J gene: TRBJ2-1; V gene: TRBV30; clone size: many; D gene: TRBD2; CDR3 protein: CAWTSGPNEQFF; CDR3 DNA: TGTGCCTGGACTAGCGGACCCAATGAGCAGTTCTTC
J gene: TRBJ2-3; V gene: TRBV6-5; clone size: NA; D gene: TRBD1; CDR3 protein: CASSYFRGRSTDTQYF; CDR3 DNA: TGTGCCAGCAGTTATTTCAGGGGGCGGAGCACAGATACGCAGTATTTT
J gene: TRBJ2-3; V gene: TRBV29-1; clone size: NA; D gene: NA; CDR3 protein: CSAGGLTTRSTDTQYF; CDR3 DNA: TGCAGCGCGGGGGGCCTGACCACAAGGAGCACAGATACGCAGTATTTT
J gene: TRBJ1-1; V gene: TRBV4-3; clone size: many; D gene: TRBD1; CDR3 protein: CASSQGTGATEAFF; CDR3 DNA: TGCGCCAGCAGCCAGGGGACAGGGGCGACTGAAGCTTTCTTT
J gene: TRBJ2-5; V gene: TRBV29-1; clone size: many; D gene: TRBD2; CDR3 protein: CSGAGGARAQYF; CDR3 DNA: TGCAGCGGAGCGGGAGGGGCCCGGGCCCAGTACTTC
J gene: TRBJ2-6; V gene: TRBV20-1; clone size: NA; D gene: NA; CDR3 protein: CSAREGNHSGANVLTF; CDR3 DNA: TGCAGTGCTAGAGAAGGAAATCACTCTGGGGCCAACGTCCTGACTTTC
J gene: TRBJ2-7; V gene: TRBV6-1; clone size: many; D gene: NA; CDR3 protein: CASRTRESSYEQYF; CDR3 DNA: TGTGCCAGCAGGACGAGAGAGAGTTCCTACGAGCAGTACTTC